One sample yielded the 23 T cell receptor beta chains listed below, sequenced in a study of Ad26.COV2.S vaccination and SARS-CoV-2 variants. Only in-frame clones appear in the TCRdb table, and some are missing; sequencing was by immunoSEQ multiplex PCR. The sample carries hundreds of thousands of clones, approximately 90% recorded once. The treatment here: some 20 received Ad26.COV2.S at low or high dose, single or two shots; 5 received placebo; per-sample allocation not given. Collection of the samples took place on day 63 after the first injection of vaccine or placebo. The sample in question was peripheral blood, obtained in a trial of Ad26.COV2.S vaccine versus placebo. Receptors originate from a person between 18 and 65 years old who received the Ad26.COV2.S COVID-19 vaccine or a placebo.

V and J are TRBV4-1 and TRBJ1-2; D is uncertain. The CDR3 spans 15 residues. Germline CDR1 reads MGHRA; CDR2 reads YSYEKL. Trimming removed 0 bases at V and 0 bases at J, with 8 bases between. Written as DNA, the CDR3 is TGCGCCAGCAGCCAAGAGTGGGAGACTAACTATGGCTACACCTTC. Its protein is CASSQEWETNYGYTF.

J is TRBJ1-1 and V is TRBV15, with a possible D match to TRBD1 (5 bases). The CDR3 extends over 14 amino acids. Germline CDR1 is LNHNV and CDR2 is YYDKDF (reference sequence). The V gene lost 6 bases and the J gene lost 6 bases, with 17 bases spanning the gap. As DNA, the CDR3 is TGTGCCACCAGAAGCGATTTCAGGGTAGCTGAAGCTTTCTTT. It yields the protein CATRSDFRVAEAFF.

The CDR3 protein is CASSSDTGRRGGTIYF. CDR3 in DNA: TGTGCCAGCAGCTCAGATACAGGGCGAAGGGGGGGCACCATATATTTT. The J gene is TRBJ1-3, the V gene TRBV2, with a weak D call TRBD1 (6 bases). Trimming cost V 6 bases and J 9 bases, with 24 bases left between them. Germline assignment: CDR1 SNHLY and CDR2 FYNNEI. CDR3 length equals 16 residues.

V usage is TRBV20-1 and J usage is TRBJ1-5; maybe TRBD1 (5 bases). Germline CDR1 reads DFQATT; CDR2 reads SNEGSKA (reference sequence). The CDR3 sequence is 15 residues long. Trimming took off 3 bases at V and 1 base at J, with 13 bases between the two ends. The CDR3 is CSASTDSWSNQPQHF. Written as DNA, the CDR3 is TGCAGTGCTAGTACTGACAGTTGGAGCAATCAGCCCCAGCATTTT.

The chain links TRBV7-2 to TRBJ2-1; weak D call: TRBD2 (6 bases). The germline gives CDR1 SGHTA, CDR2 FQGNSA. V dropped 2 bases and J dropped 0 bases, with 11 bases sitting between them. CDR3 length equals 16 residues. CDR3 nucleotides: TGTGCCAGCAGCTTATCGGGGGAAAACTCCTACAATGAGCAGTTCTTC. It yields the protein CASSLSGENSYNEQFF.

The V and J genes are TRBV4-1 and TRBJ2-5; D is unresolved. Germline CDR1 MGHRA, CDR2 YSYEKL. The ends were cut back, 1 base at V and 1 base at J, with 10 bases in the middle. The CDR3 covers 15 residues. As DNA, the CDR3 is TGCGCCAGCAGCCAAGTAGGGCCTCGCCAAGAGACCCAGTACTTC. Residues: CASSQVGPRQETQYF.

This clone was seen a single time. This rearrangement joins TRBV7-2 to TRBJ2-2, with no clear D. This CDR3 contains 12 residues. Germline V CDR1 and CDR2: SGHTA, FQGNSA. V shed 0 bases and J shed 8 bases, with 4 bases lying between them. Here the CDR3 DNA reads TGTGCCAGCAGCTTAGCCATAGGGGAGCTGTTTTTT. The encoded protein is CASSLAIGELFF.

A few counts support this clone. The chain couples TRBV29-1 to TRBJ1-5; 8 bases agree with TRBD1. The CDR3 has 13 amino acids. The V gene end was trimmed by 4 bases and the J gene end by 7 bases; junction bases not matched to a gene: 6. Germline values: CDR1 SQVTM, CDR2 ANQGSEA. CDR3 loop: CSVGSGGGQPQHF. The CDR3 DNA is TGCAGCGTTGGGTCAGGGGGCGGACAGCCCCAGCATTTT.

There are a few counts of this clone. This chain uses TRBV3-1 (or the pseudogene TRBV3-2) with TRBJ2-2, with TRBD1 matching 9 bases. Germline V gives CDR1 LGHDT, CDR2 YNNKEL (reference sequence). V dropped 5 bases and J dropped 6; count of bases not matched to a gene: 7. CDR3 length: 15 amino acids. The CDR3 DNA reads TGTGCCAGCAGCACGCCGGGACAGGGCCCCGGGGAGCTGTTTTTT. Residues: CASSTPGQGPGELFF.

V usage is TRBV5-1 and J usage is TRBJ1-2, with a tentative D call TRBD1 (6 bases). Germline V gives CDR1 SGHRS, CDR2 YFSETQ. Trimming removed 4 bases at V and 4 bases at J, with 20 bases between. CDR3 length: 16 amino acids. The CDR3 DNA follows: TGCGCCAGCAGCACTGGCGGGGGGGCGCGAGGCTATGGCTACACCTTC. It specifies CASSTGGGARGYGYTF. Using reference TRBV5-1 and TRBJ1-2 for the parts outside the CDR3, the full variable domain is KAGVTQTPRYLIKTRGQQVTLSCSPISGHRSVSWYQQTPGQGLQFLFEYFSETQRNKGNFPGRFSGRQFSNSRSEMNVSTLELGDSALYLCASSTGGGARGYGYTFGSGTRLTVV.

V usage is TRBV6-5 and J usage is TRBJ2-7, with D possibly TRBD1 on 5 matching bases. CDR3 size: 14 residues. V lost 2 bases to trimming and J lost 4 bases, with 12 bases between them. CDR1 is MNHEY, CDR2 SVGAGI, per germline. The CDR3 DNA sequence: TGTGCCAGCAGTTACCGAGACAGTTTGTACGAGCAGTACTTC. It codes for CASSYRDSLYEQYF.

Regarding this clone: The sample carries other DNA sequences with the same CDR3. The genes are TRBV7-9 and TRBJ1-3; D gene uncertain. Per germline, CDR1 SEHNR and CDR2 FQNEAQ (reference sequence). Between the trimmed V and J ends, which lost 5 bases and 0 bases, there was a span of 5 bases. The CDR3 totals 13 residues. The CDR3 coding sequence is TGTGCCAGCAGCCGCGACTCTGGAAACACCATATATTTT. It yields the protein CASSRDSGNTIYF. The entire variable domain, with the rest obtained from reference TRBV7-9 and TRBJ1-3, is as follows: DTGVSQNPRHKITKRGQNVTFRCDPISEHNRLYWYRQTLGQGPEFLTYFQNEAQLEKSRLLSDRFSAERPKGSFSTLEIQRTEQGDSAMYLCASSRDSGNTIYFGEGSWLTVV.

This chain joins TRBV4-1 and TRBJ2-5; D assignment may be TRBD1 or TRBD2 (7 bases each). This CDR3 comprises 15 residues. V was clipped by 1 base and J by 4 bases, with 13 bases between them. The germline V gene encodes CDR1 MGHRA and CDR2 YSYEKL. The CDR3 DNA sequence: TGCGCCAGCAGCCAAGCGGCCAGGGGGGGAGAGACCCAGTACTTC. It translates to CASSQAARGGETQYF.

This chain connects TRBV21-1 to TRBJ2-3. TRBV21-1 is marked as a pseudogene. CDR3 length: 15 amino acids. CDR3 protein: CASSKAGTLSDTQYF. DNA of the CDR3: TGTGCCAGCAGCAAAGCAGGGACCTTATCAGATACGCAGTATTTT.

This chain joins TRBV15 and TRBJ2-4; D is possibly TRBD1 (6 bases). Germline CDR1 is LNHNV and CDR2 is YYDKDF (reference sequence). The CDR3 has 14 residues. V was trimmed by 1 base and J by 6 bases, leaving 10 bases between them. The chain's CDR3 is CATSRGGQTNIQYF. DNA for the CDR3: TGTGCCACCAGCAGAGGGGGGCAGACAAACATTCAGTACTTC.

This clone was detected only a few times. This CDR3 is CATSRGQGPTYEQYF. DNA for the CDR3: TGTGCCACCAGCAGAGGACAGGGGCCTACCTACGAGCAGTACTTC. V usage is TRBV15 and J usage is TRBJ2-7; 8 positions match TRBD1. With V trimmed by 1 base and J by 2 bases, 4 bases remained unmatched. Germline values: CDR1 LNHNV, CDR2 YYDKDF (reference sequence). CDR3 length: 15 amino acids.

The J gene is TRBJ2-5, the V gene TRBV13; D is perhaps TRBD1 (6 bases). The germline V gene encodes CDR1 PRHDT and CDR2 FYEKMQ (reference sequence). V lost 3 bases and J 5 bases, leaving 13 bases between the germline ends. This CDR3 has 14 residues. Written as DNA, the CDR3 is TGTGCCAGCAGCTTGAACACAGGGCGGGAGACCCAGTACTTC. It encodes CASSLNTGRETQYF.

The chain carries TRBV6-6 and TRBJ1-5; D call uncertain. CDR1 is MNHNY, CDR2 SVGAGI, per germline (reference sequence). The CDR3 has 14 residues. Deletions cut 1 base from V and 2 bases from J, with 6 bases between. CDR3 residues: CASSYLTGNQPQHF. In DNA form, the CDR3 reads TGTGCCAGCAGTTACTTAACGGGCAATCAGCCCCAGCATTTT.

This sequence joins TRBV7-2 and TRBJ1-4; a possible D gene is TRBD1 (5 bases). V gave up 2 bases and J gave up 3 bases, with 10 bases separating them. The CDR3 contains 15 residues. Germline CDR1 and CDR2: SGHTA and FQGNSA. DNA for the CDR3: TGTGCCAGCAGCTTATGGCCAGGGTCTAATGAAAAACTGTTTTTT. Protein sequence: CASSLWPGSNEKLFF.

CDR3 DNA: TGTGCCAGCAGCCCACAGGGCCTGACCTATGGCTACACCTTC. This encodes CASSPQGLTYGYTF. The chain has TRBV5-4 and TRBJ1-2; TRBD1 is a possible D gene (6 bases). CDR3 length: 14 amino acids. The germline gives CDR1 SGHNT, CDR2 YYREEE (reference sequence). Trimming took off 4 bases at V and 4 bases at J, with 14 bases between the two ends.

The chain recombines TRBV13 with TRBJ2-7; the D gene is possibly TRBD2 (6 bases). The V end lost 4 bases, the J end lost 2 bases, and 15 bases lay between the germline ends. CDR1 is PRHDT, CDR2 FYEKMQ, per germline (reference sequence). This CDR3 is built from 15 residues. CDR3 coding DNA: TGTGCCAGCAGCTACCTCGGAGGGAGTACCTACGAGCAGTACTTC. It encodes CASSYLGGSTYEQYF. Looking up the rest from reference TRBV13 and TRBJ2-7 gives the full variable domain: AAGVIQSPRHLIKEKRETATLKCYPIPRHDTVYWYQQGPGQDPQFLISFYEKMQSDKGSIPDRFSAQQFSDYHSELNMSSLELGDSALYFCASSYLGGSTYEQYFGPGTRLTVT.

The CDR3: CASSEVIGQGTGNTIYF. CDR3 bases: TGTGCCAGCAGTGAAGTGATCGGACAGGGAACCGGAAACACCATATATTTT. This chain connects TRBV6-1 to TRBJ1-3; 8 nucleotides agree with TRBD1. The CDR3 sequence is 17 residues long. V was pared by 1 base and J by 4 bases, with 9 bases of the junction left unmatched. Germline V gives CDR1 MNHNS, CDR2 SASEGT.

The chain uses TRBV5-1 and TRBJ2-2; 8 nucleotides line up with TRBD1. The CDR3 totals 18 residues. Per the germline V gene, CDR1 is SGHRS and CDR2 is YFSETQ. J was trimmed by 6 bases and V by 0 bases; bases with no gene match: 13. CDR3 in DNA: TGCGCCAGCAGCTTGGCGTCAGGGGGCGCCTTTATGGCCGGGGAGCTGTTTTTT. The encoded protein is CASSLASGGAFMAGELFF.